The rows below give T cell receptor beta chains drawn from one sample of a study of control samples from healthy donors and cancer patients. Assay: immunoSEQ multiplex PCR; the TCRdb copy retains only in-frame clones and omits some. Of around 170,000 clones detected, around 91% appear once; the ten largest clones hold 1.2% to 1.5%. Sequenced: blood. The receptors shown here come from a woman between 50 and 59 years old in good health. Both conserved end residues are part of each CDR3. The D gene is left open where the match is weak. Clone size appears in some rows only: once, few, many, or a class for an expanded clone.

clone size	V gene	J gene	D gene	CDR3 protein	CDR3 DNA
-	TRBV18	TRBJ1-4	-	CASSPLAQATNEKLFF	TGTGCCAGCTCACCACTCGCCCAGGCAACTAATGAAAAACTGTTTTTT
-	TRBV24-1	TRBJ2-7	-	CATTSDASPYEQYF	TGTGCCACCACCTCGGACGCCAGCCCCTACGAGCAGTACTTC
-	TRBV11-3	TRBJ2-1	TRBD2	CASSSGLAGASEQFF	TGTGCCAGCAGCTCGGGACTAGCGGGAGCATCTGAGCAGTTCTTC
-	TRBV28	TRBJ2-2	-	CASNDGNTGELFF	TGTGCCAGCAATGACGGGAACACCGGGGAGCTGTTTTTT
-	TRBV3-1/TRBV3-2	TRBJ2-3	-	CASSQFAPGYTTDTQYF	TGTGCCAGCAGCCAGTTTGCCCCGGGGTATACTACAGATACGCAGTATTTT
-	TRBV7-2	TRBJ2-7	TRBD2	CASSFSRAGDYEQYF	TGTGCCAGCAGCTTCTCGAGAGCGGGGGACTACGAGCAGTACTTC
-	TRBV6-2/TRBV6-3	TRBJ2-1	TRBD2	CASSRGGFAINEQFF	TGTGCCAGCAGTCGCGGGGGATTCGCCATTAATGAGCAGTTCTTC
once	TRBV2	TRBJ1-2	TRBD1	CASRGTGNYGYTF	TGTGCCAGCAGGGGGACAGGGAACTATGGCTACACCTTC
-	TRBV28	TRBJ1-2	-	CASTPFVWGDRRGYTF	TGTGCCAGCACACCCTTTGTTTGGGGGGATCGACGTGGCTACACCTTC
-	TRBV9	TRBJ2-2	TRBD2	CASSLLAGQNTGELFF	TGTGCCAGCAGCTTATTAGCGGGGCAGAACACCGGGGAGCTGTTTTTT
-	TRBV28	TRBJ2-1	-	CASSLGGSYNEQFF	TGTGCCAGCAGCCTGGGGGGCTCCTACAATGAGCAGTTCTTC
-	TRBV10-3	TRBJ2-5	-	CAIRSGLSRETQYF	TGTGCCATCAGGTCAGGGCTATCCCGAGAGACCCAGTACTTC
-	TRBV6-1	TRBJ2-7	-	CASSVRYGGRSSYEQYF	TGTGCCAGCAGTGTTAGATATGGGGGGAGAAGCTCCTACGAGCAGTACTTC
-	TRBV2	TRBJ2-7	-	CASSDTPGQAYEQYF	TGTGCCAGCAGTGATACCCCCGGACAAGCCTACGAGCAGTACTTC
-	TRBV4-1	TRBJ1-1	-	CASSQTGQLNTEAFF	TGCGCCAGCAGCCAAACGGGACAACTAAACACTGAAGCTTTCTTT
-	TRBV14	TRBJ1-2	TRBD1	CAGSQVKGGKTNYGYTF	TGTGCCGGCAGCCAAGTAAAAGGGGGCAAAACTAACTATGGCTACACCTTC
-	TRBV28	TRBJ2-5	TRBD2	CASNSALAGLETQYF	TGTGCCAGCAACAGCGCGCTAGCGGGACTAGAGACCCAGTACTTC
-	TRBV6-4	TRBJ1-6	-	CASSAMGGDSPLHF	TGTGCCAGCAGCGCAATGGGCGGGGATTCACCCCTCCACTTT
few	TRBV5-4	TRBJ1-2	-	CASSLDGYYGYTF	TGTGCCAGCAGCTTGGATGGGTACTATGGCTACACCTTC
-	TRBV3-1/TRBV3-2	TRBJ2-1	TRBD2	CASSPGLAGVNEQFF	TGTGCCAGCAGCCCGGGACTAGCGGGAGTTAATGAGCAGTTCTTC
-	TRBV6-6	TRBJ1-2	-	CASRVDSVHNYGYTF	TGTGCCAGCAGAGTCGACAGCGTCCATAACTATGGCTACACCTTC
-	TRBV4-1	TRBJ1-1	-	CASSRLWNMNTEAFF	TGCGCCAGCAGCCGACTGTGGAATATGAACACTGAAGCTTTCTTT
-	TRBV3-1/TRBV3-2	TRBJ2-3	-	CASSPLGATQYF	TGTGCCAGCAGCCCCCTGGGTGCTACGCAGTATTTT
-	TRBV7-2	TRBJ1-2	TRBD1	CASSATGGDSGYTF	TGTGCCAGCAGCGCCACAGGGGGCGACAGTGGCTACACCTTC